The 18 T cell receptor beta chains below come from one sample, sequenced in a study of T cell changes during pregnancy in multiple sclerosis. Assay: immunoSEQ multiplex PCR; the TCRdb copy retains only in-frame clones and omits some. The sample yields about 79,000 clones, 75% to 95% seen once. Material: CD4+ T cells from peripheral blood mononuclear cells, obtained in the second trimester of pregnancy. The receptors shown here come from a female donor with multiple sclerosis, enrolled in a pregnancy study.

V is TRBV4-3 and J is TRBJ2-3; 7 nucleotides agree with TRBD1. CDR1 is LGHNA and CDR2 is YSLEER in the germline V gene. The length of the CDR3 is 15 residues. V shed 0 bases, J shed 4 bases, and the junction held 4 bases outside the gene matches. CDR3 DNA sequence: TGCGCCAGCAGCCAAGATTTGACAGGGCCAGATACGCAGTATTTT. The encoded protein is CASSQDLTGPDTQYF.

As to this clone: Compared with germline, one end of the junction differs, possibly owing to a read error. The chain employs TRBV9 and TRBJ1-1; 7 positions match TRBD1. The CDR3 extends over 11 amino acids. Looked up from germline, CDR1 is SGDLS and CDR2 is YYNGEE. For the CDR3, the DNA is TGTGCCAGCAGCGACCCGGGACAGCCTCTATTT. Its translation: CASSDPGQPLF.

This clone appeared once. The rearrangement links TRBV7-6 to TRBJ1-5; D is perhaps TRBD1 (5 bases). This CDR3 region has 16 residues. V shed 4 bases and J shed 1 base, with 14 bases lying between them. Germline CDR1 and CDR2: SGHVS and FNYEAQ. This chain's CDR3 is CASSSWNRGSNQPQHF. Here the CDR3 DNA reads TGTGCCAGCAGCTCCTGGAATCGGGGGAGCAATCAGCCCCAGCATTTT.

The rearrangement links TRBV19 to TRBJ1-4; no reliable D call. CDR1 and CDR2 (germline): LNHDA, SQIVND (reference sequence). Between the trimmed V and J ends, which lost 3 bases and 6 bases, there was a span of 11 bases. This CDR3 comprises 14 residues. The CDR3 loop is CASSIGGGYEKLFF. The CDR3 DNA sequence: TGTGCCAGTAGTATCGGTGGAGGGTATGAAAAACTGTTTTTT.

This chain joins TRBV6-5 and TRBJ2-2, with 8 bases aligning to TRBD2. Germline assignment: CDR1 MNHEY and CDR2 SVGAGI. V trimming: 4 bases; J trimming: 7 bases; junction bases outside the gene matches: 8. The CDR3 loop spans 15 amino acids. CDR3 bases: TGTGCCAGCAGTTTCACCGGGGGGGTTGGCGGGGAGCTGTTTTTT. Encoded protein: CASSFTGGVGGELFF.

V and J are TRBV27 and TRBJ1-3; unclear D gene. The germline V gene encodes CDR1 MNHEY and CDR2 SMNVEV (reference sequence). V gave up 2 bases and J gave up 0 bases, with 8 bases separating them. The CDR3 covers 15 residues. The CDR3 sequence: CASSLTYSSGNTIYF. In DNA form, the CDR3 reads TGTGCCAGCAGTTTAACGTATAGCTCTGGAAACACCATATATTTT.

V usage is TRBV5-1 and J usage is TRBJ2-5; TRBD2 matches 12 bases. This CDR3 spans 16 amino acids. Germline-derived CDR1 and CDR2 are SGHRS and YFSETQ. Germline trimming cut 6 bases from V and 4 bases from J; bases unmatched to any gene: 10. CDR3 sequence: CASTSSTSGSSETQYF. The CDR3 nucleotides are TGCGCCAGCACCTCCTCGACTAGCGGGAGTTCAGAGACCCAGTACTTC.

The J gene is TRBJ1-5, the V gene TRBV27; 8 nucleotides agree with TRBD1. The CDR3 runs 14 residues. V lost 5 bases, J lost 7 bases, and 7 bases stayed unmatched. CDR1 and CDR2 (germline): MNHEY, SMNVEV (reference sequence). CDR3 sequence reads: CASSPDRGGQPQHF. In nucleotides, the CDR3 is TGTGCCAGCAGTCCCGACAGGGGTGGACAGCCCCAGCATTTT.

The chain has TRBV9 and TRBJ2-2; 10 nucleotides agree with TRBD1. The V gene end was trimmed by 3 bases and the J gene end by 2 bases; junction bases not matched to a gene: 1. Germline V gives CDR1 SGDLS, CDR2 YYNGEE. This CDR3 spans 15 amino acids. The CDR3: CASSGQGANTGELFF. As DNA, the CDR3 is TGTGCCAGCAGCGGACAGGGGGCCAACACCGGGGAGCTGTTTTTT.

This sequence joins TRBV18 and TRBJ1-6; D remains ambiguous. Germline V CDR1 and CDR2: KGHSH, LQKENI. Trimming shortened V by 8 bases and J by 8 bases, and 13 bases separated the two germline ends. The CDR3 extends over 13 amino acids. The CDR3 DNA is TGTGCCAGCGTGAGGGAGAGAGATTCACCCCTCCACTTT. It is translated as CASVRERDSPLHF.

This chain uses TRBV29-1 with TRBJ1-1, with no clear D. Germline V gene lookup returns CDR1 SQVTM and CDR2 ANQGSEA. The germline V and J ends were trimmed by 1 base and 11 bases, with 8 bases remaining between them. The length of the CDR3 is 10 residues. The CDR3 reads CSVEANSAFF. The CDR3 DNA is TGCAGCGTTGAAGCGAATAGCGCTTTCTTT.

This clone showed up just once. CDR3 in DNA: TGTGCCAGCAGCTTGCGGGAAGGGACGCAGTATTTT. Protein: CASSLREGTQYF. The V call is TRBV5-4, the J call TRBJ2-3; D may be TRBD2 (5 bases). V lost 1 base and J 9 bases, leaving 9 bases between the germline ends. This CDR3 region has 12 residues. Germline values: CDR1 SGHNT, CDR2 YYREEE (reference sequence).

V is TRBV7-9 and J is TRBJ2-5, with 7 bases lining up with TRBD1. The CDR3 is 14 residues long. Germline V lookup: CDR1 SEHNR, CDR2 FQNEAQ (reference sequence). V shed 2 bases, J shed 3 bases, and the junction held 3 bases outside the gene matches. This CDR3 is CASSLRQGEETQYF. The CDR3 DNA reads as TGTGCCAGCAGCTTACGACAGGGTGAAGAGACCCAGTACTTC. The variable domain in full, completed from reference TRBV7-9 and TRBJ2-5, reads DTGVSQNPRHKITKRGQNVTFRCDPISEHNRLYWYRQTLGQGPEFLTYFQNEAQLEKSRLLSDRFSAERPKGSFSTLEIQRTEQGDSAMYLCASSLRQGEETQYFGPGTRLLVL.

CDR3 protein: CASSLDPGARGYTF. CDR3 DNA sequence: TGTGCCAGCAGCTTAGATCCCGGAGCCCGAGGCTACACCTTC. V usage is TRBV7-2 and J usage is TRBJ1-2, with D unresolved. The CDR3 has 14 amino acids. V gave up 1 base and J gave up 8 bases, with 14 bases separating them. The germline CDR1 and CDR2 sequences are SGHTA and FQGNSA. The variable domain in full, with the rest retrieved from reference TRBV7-2 and TRBJ1-2, is GAGVSQSPSNKVTEKGKDVELRCDPISGHTALYWYRQSLGQGLEFLIYFQGNSAPDKSGLPSDRFSAERTGGSVSTLTIQRTQQEDSAVYLCASSLDPGARGYTFGSGTRLTVV.

The chain is built from TRBV28 and TRBJ1-4; D not certain. CDR3 length: 15 residues. Germline CDR1 MDHEN, CDR2 SYDVKM. Trimming shortened V by 3 bases and J by 2 bases, and 10 bases separated the two germline ends. The CDR3 sequence is CASSLGSRTNEKLFF. The CDR3 region has the DNA TGTGCCAGCAGTTTGGGTTCGCGGACTAATGAAAAACTGTTTTTT.

The V gene is TRBV5-1, the J gene TRBJ2-1; 8 bases are shared with TRBD2. CDR1 and CDR2 from the germline V gene are SGHRS and YFSETQ. CDR3 size: 16 residues. J was trimmed by 10 bases and V by 0 bases; bases with no gene match: 12. CDR3 DNA: TGCGCCAGCAGCTTGGCCGGGACTAGAGTACTAGAGGAGCAGTTCTTC. It yields the protein CASSLAGTRVLEEQFF.

The chain joins TRBV6-6 to TRBJ1-2; perhaps TRBD1 as D (5 bases). Trimming took off 7 bases at V and 8 bases at J, with 20 bases between the two ends. This CDR3 is 14 amino acids long. Germline assignment: CDR1 MNHNY and CDR2 SVGAGI (reference sequence). The CDR3 DNA reads as TGTGCCAGCAACGATGGCAGGGCGAGTTTCGGCTACACCTTC. Its translation is CASNDGRASFGYTF.

The chain links TRBV18 to TRBJ2-2; possibly TRBD1 for D (5 bases). This CDR3 is built from 17 residues. Germline lookup yields CDR1 KGHSH and CDR2 LQKENI. With 3 bases removed from V and 2 bases from J, the gap between germline ends came to 16 bases. The CDR3 sequence is CASSPGRQGENTGELFF. DNA for the CDR3: TGTGCCAGCTCACCCGGACGGCAGGGTGAAAACACCGGGGAGCTGTTTTTT.